Presented here are 21 T cell receptor beta chains from one specimen sequenced in a study of CD8+ T cells in alopecia areata. Treatment: oral pan-JAK inhibitor, 5-10 mg twice daily. RNA was isolated and reverse transcribed to cDNA, the sequencing template. TCRdb keeps only in-frame clones here, not all; method: immunoSEQ multiplex PCR. The data show 190,000 or so clones, around 60% seen once. Sample: CD8+ T cells sorted from blood, taken at week 24, from a patient treated with tofacitinib. All receptors derive from a human donor with alopecia areata.

This clone was detected only once. The chain carries TRBV20-1 and TRBJ2-7; D not certain. The CDR3 covers 11 residues. Looked up from germline, CDR1 is DFQATT and CDR2 is SNEGSKA (reference sequence). V shed 5 bases and J shed 6 bases, with 11 bases lying between them. Here the CDR3 DNA reads TGCAGTGCTTGGGAAGATGTCGAGCAGTACTTC. It translates to CSAWEDVEQYF.

The chain carries TRBV30 and TRBJ1-6; D is perhaps TRBD1 (5 bases). The germline V gene has CDR1 GTSNPN and CDR2 SVGIG (reference sequence). The length of the CDR3 is 15 residues. V dropped 0 bases and J dropped 2 bases, with 8 bases sitting between them. CDR3 loop: CAWSVLGPYNSPLHF. The DNA of the CDR3 is TGTGCCTGGAGTGTACTGGGGCCCTATAATTCACCCCTCCACTTT.

This clone was counted a few times. The chain couples TRBV7-2 to TRBJ2-5; TRBD1 matches at 7 bases. CDR3 size: 17 residues. The germline gives CDR1 SGHTA, CDR2 FQGNSA. The junction had 16 bases not matched to a gene; V was cut back by 5 bases and J by 4 bases. The DNA of the CDR3 is TGTGCCAGCAGCCTAAGGCCCGAGACAGGGCGTTCAGAGACCCAGTACTTC. It yields the protein CASSLRPETGRSETQYF.

There are a few counts of this clone. The chain couples TRBV2 to TRBJ2-7; D possibly corresponds to TRBD1 (6 bases). Germline CDR1 SNHLY, CDR2 FYNNEI. Trimming took off 4 bases at V and 5 bases at J, with 12 bases between the two ends. The CDR3 extends over 13 amino acids. The CDR3 DNA follows: TGTGCCAGCAGTGCCGGACAGCCCCACGAGCAGTACTTC. Translating it yields CASSAGQPHEQYF.

J is TRBJ1-5 and V is TRBV4-1; the match to TRBD1 covers 7 bases. Germline-derived CDR1 and CDR2 are MGHRA and YSYEKL. This CDR3 is built from 14 residues. J lost 2 bases, V lost 5 bases, and 3 bases had no gene match. The CDR3 here is CASSYDRGNQPQHF. CDR3 DNA sequence: TGCGCCAGCAGCTATGACAGGGGCAATCAGCCCCAGCATTTT.

This sequence joins TRBV12-5 and TRBJ2-5, with D possibly matching TRBD1 (6 bases). This CDR3 region has 14 residues. The V gene lost 2 bases and the J gene lost 9 bases, with 16 bases spanning the gap. CDR1 is LGHNT and CDR2 is FRNRAP in the germline V gene. CDR3 nucleotide sequence: TGTGCTAGTGGTTTGCCAATGGATACAGGGCCCCAGTACTTC. As protein: CASGLPMDTGPQYF.

The V call is TRBV6-6, the J call TRBJ2-7, with D maybe TRBD2 (6 bases). Germline assignment: CDR1 MNHNY and CDR2 SVGAGI (reference sequence). Trimming left V 6 bases short and J 2 bases short, with 14 bases between. The CDR3 loop spans 14 amino acids. The CDR3 region has the DNA TGTGCCAGCAGGGAACGGGAGAGAACCTACGAGCAGTACTTC. It codes for CASRERERTYEQYF.

The V gene is TRBV30, the J gene TRBJ2-7; a possible D gene is TRBD2 (7 bases). CDR1 is GTSNPN and CDR2 is SVGIG in the germline V gene (reference sequence). Trimming shortened V by 6 bases and J by 2 bases, and 17 bases separated the two germline ends. The CDR3 is 14 residues long. The CDR3 loop reads CACWRRGATYEQYF. The DNA of the CDR3 is TGTGCCTGCTGGCGCCGGGGGGCTACCTACGAGCAGTACTTC.

The CDR3 bases are TGTGCCAGCAGACCGACCAGGGGGAAGGAAGAGACCCAGTACTTC. Translated: CASRPTRGKEETQYF. The chain employs TRBV7-8 and TRBJ2-5; 7 bases are a match to TRBD1. This CDR3 comprises 15 residues. J was trimmed by 3 bases and V by 6 bases; bases with no gene match: 10. Germline V gene sequence: CDR1 SGHVS, CDR2 FQNEAQ.

This clone was seen a handful of times. The chain is built from TRBV27 and TRBJ2-7; D tentatively reads TRBD1 or TRBD2 (6 bases each). V was shortened by 6 bases and J by 0 bases, with 12 bases between the two germline ends. CDR1 and CDR2 from the germline V gene are MNHEY and SMNVEV (reference sequence). CDR3 length equals 14 residues. The CDR3 region has the DNA TGTGCCAGCAGGGCCCCGGGGGCCTCCTACGAGCAGTACTTC. This gives the protein CASRAPGASYEQYF.

The rearrangement joins TRBV27 to TRBJ1-5; possibly TRBD1 for D (5 bases). Trimming removed 6 bases at V and 4 bases at J, with 13 bases between. Germline loops: CDR1 MNHEY, CDR2 SMNVEV (reference sequence). The CDR3 has 14 residues. CDR3 residues: CASSPGTGNQPQHF. Here the CDR3 DNA reads TGTGCCAGCAGCCCTGGGACGGGAAATCAGCCCCAGCATTTT.

This clone was picked up one time. This rearrangement joins TRBV11-2 to TRBJ2-2; no clear D gene. Trimming shortened V by 2 bases and J by 1 base, and 5 bases separated the two germline ends. CDR1 SGHAT and CDR2 FQNNGV come from the germline V gene. The CDR3 runs 14 residues. The CDR3 is CASSLLRNTGELFF. In nucleotides, the CDR3 is TGTGCCAGCAGCTTACTCAGGAACACCGGGGAGCTGTTTTTT.

This clone came up once. This chain connects TRBV2 to TRBJ1-2; D ambiguous. CDR3 length: 14 amino acids. With 6 bases removed from V and 3 bases from J, the gap between germline ends came to 14 bases. In germline, CDR1 is SNHLY, CDR2 FYNNEI. CDR3: CASRDRRYDYGYTF. For the CDR3, the DNA is TGTGCCAGCAGGGACCGCCGATATGACTATGGCTACACCTTC.

The chain's CDR3 is CATTQGGDTEAFF. The CDR3 nucleotides are TGTGCCACCACCCAAGGTGGGGACACTGAAGCTTTCTTT. V usage is TRBV15 and J usage is TRBJ1-1; D not certain. Trimming removed 7 bases from V and 3 bases from J, with 12 bases in between. This CDR3 is 13 amino acids long. Per germline, CDR1 LNHNV and CDR2 YYDKDF (reference sequence).

This chain links TRBV6-6 with TRBJ1-2, with D hard to call. Between the trimmed V and J ends, which lost 3 bases and 4 bases, there was a span of 15 bases. The germline CDR1 and CDR2 sequences are MNHNY and SVGAGI (reference sequence). The CDR3 spans 15 residues. The CDR3, as DNA: TGTGCCAGCAGTTATGGCAGTGCCGTCTCCTATGGCTACACCTTC. It translates to CASSYGSAVSYGYTF.

This chain links TRBV10-3 with TRBJ2-2; D not certain. Germline-derived CDR1 and CDR2 are ENHRY and SYGVKD. This CDR3 has 12 residues. V lost 7 bases and J lost 6, with 9 bases in between. CDR3 in amino acids: CAITSPSGELFF. Written as DNA, the CDR3 is TGTGCCATCACTTCACCTTCCGGGGAGCTGTTTTTT.

The chain is built from TRBV25-1 and TRBJ2-5, with TRBD1 matching over 8 bases. Germline assignment: CDR1 MGHDK and CDR2 SYGVNS. This CDR3 has 16 amino acids. V lost 6 bases to trimming and J lost 2 bases; unmatched junction nucleotides: 11. In DNA, the CDR3 is TGTGCCAGCAGGCGGAGCCGTGGACAGGGACAAGAGACCCAGTACTTC. Amino acid sequence: CASRRSRGQGQETQYF. The full variable domain, rest sourced from reference TRBV25-1 and TRBJ2-5, is EADIYQTPRYLVIGTGKKITLECSQTMGHDKMYWYQQDPGMELHLIHYSYGVNSTEKGDLSSESTVSRIRTEHFPLTLESARPSHTSQYLCASRRSRGQGQETQYFGPGTRLLVL.

J is TRBJ1-2 and V is TRBV7-9, with a weak D call TRBD1 (5 bases). The germline CDR1 and CDR2 sequences are SEHNR and FQNEAQ (reference sequence). The V and J ends lost 5 bases and 5 bases respectively, with 6 bases between them. The CDR3 runs to 11 residues. The DNA for the CDR3 is TGTGCCAGCAGCCCAGGGTATGGCTACACCTTC. It is translated as CASSPGYGYTF.

J is TRBJ2-7 and V is TRBV27; 8 bases are shared with TRBD1. The CDR3 runs to 14 residues. The germline gives CDR1 MNHEY, CDR2 SMNVEV (reference sequence). V lost 2 bases and J lost 3; bases outside the gene matches: 3. The CDR3 is CASSLRGQVYEQYF. In DNA form, the CDR3 reads TGTGCCAGCAGTTTAAGGGGACAGGTCTACGAGCAGTACTTC.

V and J are TRBV27 and TRBJ1-2, with D unclear. Germline V gives CDR1 MNHEY, CDR2 SMNVEV (reference sequence). V lost 3 bases and J lost 6, with 20 bases in between. This CDR3 contains 16 residues. CDR3 sequence (DNA): TGTGCCAGCAGTTTCTTTACCCCAGGACGTAGGAATGGCTACACCTTC. It specifies CASSFFTPGRRNGYTF.

This clone showed up just a few times. The V gene is TRBV25-1, the J gene TRBJ2-1; TRBD1 is a possible D gene (6 bases). CDR1 and CDR2 from the germline V gene are MGHDK and SYGVNS. This CDR3 spans 16 amino acids. V lost 3 bases, J lost 0 bases, and 12 bases lay in between. CDR3 sequence: CASSERGLISYNEQFF. The CDR3 bases are TGTGCCAGCAGTGAGAGGGGGTTGATCTCCTACAATGAGCAGTTCTTC. The full variable domain, its missing parts supplied by reference TRBV25-1 and TRBJ2-1, is EADIYQTPRYLVIGTGKKITLECSQTMGHDKMYWYQQDPGMELHLIHYSYGVNSTEKGDLSSESTVSRIRTEHFPLTLESARPSHTSQYLCASSERGLISYNEQFFGPGTRLTVL.